This TCR beta chain was found in a study of regulatory T cells in long-lasting Graves disease. Building of the TCR beta libraries involved iRepertoire HTBI primers and Arm-PCR of CDR3 regions. TCRdb analysed the multiplex PCR reads with MiXCR anew, one entry per CDR3 protein. The sample yields 680,000 or so distinct CDR3 sequences, about 15% seen once. Time point here: newly diagnosed GD, antithyroid drugs for less than 3 months. PBMC-extracted RNA yielded the TCR library. Many counts were recorded for this clonotype. Antigen specificity is unknown. The germline V gene has CDR1 MDHEN and CDR2 SYDVKM. V was shortened by 5 bases and J by 3 bases, with 11 bases between the two germline ends. The CDR3 loop spans 13 amino acids. Notes on the study in general: There was favoring of TRBV28, TRBJ1-2 and TRBJ2-5 in persistent disease.

This sample also appeared in a second study, on T cells in Graves' hyperthyroidism and ophthalmopathy.

This clonotype was obtained from a woman between 25 and 40 years old with Graves disease. The sequencing here drew on peripheral blood mononuclear cells (PBMCs), taken at new diagnosis, from a patient treated with antithyroid drugs. The chain joins TRBV28 to TRBJ2-7; either TRBD1 or TRBD2 may fit D (5 bases each). The CDR3 region has the DNA TGTGCCAGCAGTGGCCAGGGAGTCTACGAGCAGTACTTC. It specifies CASSGQGVYEQYF.